This T cell receptor (beta chain) was retrieved from a study of regulatory T cells in long-lasting Graves disease. Sample time point: newly diagnosed GD, antithyroid drugs for less than 3 months. Extracted PBMC RNA gave rise to the TCR library. The authors built TCR beta libraries using iRepertoire HTBI primers and Arm-PCR of CDR3 regions. TCRdb fed the multiplex PCR reads into MiXCR, producing one record per CDR3 protein. The table shows some 250,000 distinct CDR3 sequences, with about 17% occurring only once. CDR3 size: 13 residues. V was trimmed by 1 base and J by 8 bases, leaving 12 bases between them. Germline assignment: CDR1 SGHRS and CDR2 YFSETQ. Another study also made use of these data, one on T cells in Graves' hyperthyroidism and ophthalmopathy. That work adds: Stable Graves' hyperthyroidism denoted no ophthalmopathy progression over 18 months. Clinical symptoms, serum thyroxine, TRAb, thyroid ultrasound and orbital computed tomography established diagnosis. Peripheral blood also featured most of the thyroid clonotypes expanded above 0.001.

Sequenced here: peripheral blood mononuclear cells (PBMCs), sampled at new diagnosis, from a patient treated with antithyroid drugs. The chain is built from TRBV5-1 and TRBJ1-1; a weak D match, TRBD1 (6 bases). This TCR was recovered from a young woman with Graves disease. CDR3 loop: CASSLMRTGEAFF. The CDR3 DNA reads TGCGCCAGCAGCTTGATGCGAACAGGGGAAGCTTTCTTT.